This TCR beta chain was profiled in a study of T cell clonotyping in hematopoietic cell transplantation. The study's findings and limits: At the given depth, recipient repertoires were over 97% de novo clonotypes.

Germline loops: CDR1 SEHNR, CDR2 FQNEAQ (reference sequence). The CDR3 runs 11 residues. Trimming at V came to 11 bases and at J to 4 bases, leaving 4 bases not matched to a gene. In regard to this clone: Antigen unknown.

Samples: about 28 days before transplant, then days 30, 100 and 180 after. Libraries were prepared by immunoSEQ multiplex PCR; TCRdb keeps only in-frame clonotypes and omits some of them. The sample consists of approximately 10,000 clones, around half of them appearing once. Sample: PBMCs, taken 30 days after allogeneic stem cell transplant. The origin of this receptor is a male patient aged 50 or older who had an allogeneic stem cell transplant from an unrelated donor, so the T cells may come from the graft donor. Some clones in this sample may be carry-over from other donors' samples. The chain couples TRBV7-9 to TRBJ1-2; 7 bases map to TRBD1. In DNA, the CDR3 is TGTGCCTCCAGGGGGGGCTATGGCTACACCTTC. It translates to CASRGGYGYTF.